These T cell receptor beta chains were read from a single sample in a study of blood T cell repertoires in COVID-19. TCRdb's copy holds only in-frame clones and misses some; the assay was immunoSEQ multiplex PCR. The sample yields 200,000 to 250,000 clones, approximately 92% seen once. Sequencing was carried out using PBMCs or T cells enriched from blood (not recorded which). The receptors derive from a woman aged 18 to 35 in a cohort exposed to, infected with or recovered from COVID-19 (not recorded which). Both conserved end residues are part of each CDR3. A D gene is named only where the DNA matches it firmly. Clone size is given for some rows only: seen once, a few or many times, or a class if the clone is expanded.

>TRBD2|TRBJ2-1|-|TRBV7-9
CASSLTSGFYNEQFF
TGTGCCAGCAGCTTGACTAGCGGGTTCTACAATGAGCAGTTCTTC
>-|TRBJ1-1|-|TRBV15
CATSTPRGGTEAFF
TGTGCCACCAGCACGCCGCGGGGAGGCACTGAAGCTTTCTTT
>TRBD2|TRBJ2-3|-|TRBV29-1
CSVEDRELAGGWGNTDTQYF
TGCAGCGTTGAAGATCGGGAACTAGCGGGGGGTTGGGGGAACACAGATACGCAGTATTTT
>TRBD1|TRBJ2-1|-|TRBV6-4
CASSDSTGGDYNEQFF
TGTGCCAGCAGTGACTCGACAGGGGGGGACTACAATGAGCAGTTCTTC
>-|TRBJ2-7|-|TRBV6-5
CASSSTDYYEQYF
TGTGCCAGCAGTAGTACAGATTACTACGAGCAGTACTTC
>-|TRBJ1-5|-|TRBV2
CASSEVSGNQPQHF
TGTGCCAGCAGTGAAGTGAGTGGCAATCAGCCCCAGCATTTT
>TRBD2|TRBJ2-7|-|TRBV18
CASSPEAGDYEQYF
TGTGCCAGCTCACCAGAAGCGGGAGACTACGAGCAGTACTTC
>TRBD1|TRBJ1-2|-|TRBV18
CASSPRSGQGAYYGYTF
TGTGCCAGCTCACCTCGAAGTGGGCAGGGGGCATACTATGGCTACACCTTC
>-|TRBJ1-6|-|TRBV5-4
CASSTAGNSPLHF
TGTGCCAGCAGCACCGCAGGGAATTCACCCCTCCACTTT
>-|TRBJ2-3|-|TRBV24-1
CATSDENTQYF
TGTGCCACCAGTGATGAGAATACGCAGTATTTT
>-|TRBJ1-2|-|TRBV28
CASSPAPGGEAYTF
TGTGCCAGCAGTCCGGCGCCGGGGGGCGAGGCCTACACCTTC
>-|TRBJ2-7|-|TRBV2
CASAGAAYEQYF
TGTGCCAGCGCGGGCGCTGCCTACGAGCAGTACTTC
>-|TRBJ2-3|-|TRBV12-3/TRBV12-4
CASSFGLPDTQYF
TGTGCCAGCAGTTTTGGGCTTCCAGATACGCAGTATTTT
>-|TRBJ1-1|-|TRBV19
CASTHGGGNTEAFF
TGTGCCAGTACCCACGGCGGGGGGAACACTGAAGCTTTCTTT
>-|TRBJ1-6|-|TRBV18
CASSPRQVINSPLHF
TGTGCCAGCTCACCACGACAGGTTATTAATTCACCCCTCCACTTT
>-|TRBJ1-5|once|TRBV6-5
CASRRDVSNQPQHF
TGTGCCAGCAGGCGGGACGTGAGCAATCAGCCCCAGCATTTT
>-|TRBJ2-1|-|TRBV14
CASSHGGDNEQFF
TGTGCCAGCAGCCACGGGGGAGACAATGAGCAGTTCTTC
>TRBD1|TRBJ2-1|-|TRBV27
CASNPGQKNNEQFF
TGTGCCAGCAACCCGGGACAGAAAAACAATGAGCAGTTCTTC
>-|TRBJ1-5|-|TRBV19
CASSLTSIVRQPQHF
TGTGCCAGTAGCCTAACCTCGATTGTACGGCAGCCCCAGCATTTT
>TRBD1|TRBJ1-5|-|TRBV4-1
CASSHDGQGYQPQHF
TGCGCCAGCAGCCACGACGGACAGGGGTACCAGCCCCAGCATTTT
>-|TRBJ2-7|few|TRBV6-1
CASSEDPDGEQYF
TGTGCCAGCAGTGAAGATCCCGACGGGGAGCAGTACTTC
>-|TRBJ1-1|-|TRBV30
CAWREGGSGTEAFF
TGTGCCTGGAGGGAAGGGGGATCGGGTACTGAAGCTTTCTTT
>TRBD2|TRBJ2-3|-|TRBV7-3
CASSLTYGLAGTDTQYF
TGTGCCAGCAGCTTAACCTATGGACTAGCGGGCACAGATACGCAGTATTTT
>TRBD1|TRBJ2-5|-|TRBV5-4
CASSFSGRGPETQYF
TGTGCCAGCAGCTTTTCGGGCAGGGGGCCGGAGACCCAGTACTTC
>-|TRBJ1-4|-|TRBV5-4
CASSLSATAGKEKLFF
TGTGCCAGCAGCTTGAGCGCAACCGCAGGGAAGGAAAAACTGTTTTTT
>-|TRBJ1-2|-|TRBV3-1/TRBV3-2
CASSPRGNSYGYTF
TGTGCCAGCAGCCCCAGAGGAAATTCCTATGGCTACACCTTC
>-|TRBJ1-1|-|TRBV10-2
CASIGNTEAFF
TGCGCCAGCATCGGGAACACTGAAGCTTTCTTT
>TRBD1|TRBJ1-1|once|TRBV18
CASSPQRTGNTEAFF
TGTGCCAGCTCACCACAAAGGACAGGGAACACTGAAGCTTTCTTT
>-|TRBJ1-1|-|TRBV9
CASSLREGEAFF
TGTGCCAGCAGCCTACGGGAGGGTGAAGCTTTCTTT
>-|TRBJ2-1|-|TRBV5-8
CASSLAPGMVLNEQFF
TGTGCCAGCAGCTTGGCTCCGGGGATGGTTTTGAATGAGCAGTTCTTC
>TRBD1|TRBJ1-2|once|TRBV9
CASSDDIDRAPGYTF
TGTGCCAGCAGCGACGACATCGACAGGGCTCCCGGCTACACCTTC
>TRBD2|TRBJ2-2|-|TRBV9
CASSVWREFTGELFF
TGTGCCAGCAGCGTGTGGCGGGAGTTCACCGGGGAGCTGTTTTTT
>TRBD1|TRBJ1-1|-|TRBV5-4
CASSLGGGRDTEAFF
TGTGCCAGCAGCTTGGGAGGGGGCAGAGACACTGAAGCTTTCTTT
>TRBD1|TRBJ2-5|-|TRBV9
CASSPTGAGMVGETQYF
TGTGCCAGCAGCCCGACAGGGGCGGGAATGGTAGGAGAGACCCAGTACTTC